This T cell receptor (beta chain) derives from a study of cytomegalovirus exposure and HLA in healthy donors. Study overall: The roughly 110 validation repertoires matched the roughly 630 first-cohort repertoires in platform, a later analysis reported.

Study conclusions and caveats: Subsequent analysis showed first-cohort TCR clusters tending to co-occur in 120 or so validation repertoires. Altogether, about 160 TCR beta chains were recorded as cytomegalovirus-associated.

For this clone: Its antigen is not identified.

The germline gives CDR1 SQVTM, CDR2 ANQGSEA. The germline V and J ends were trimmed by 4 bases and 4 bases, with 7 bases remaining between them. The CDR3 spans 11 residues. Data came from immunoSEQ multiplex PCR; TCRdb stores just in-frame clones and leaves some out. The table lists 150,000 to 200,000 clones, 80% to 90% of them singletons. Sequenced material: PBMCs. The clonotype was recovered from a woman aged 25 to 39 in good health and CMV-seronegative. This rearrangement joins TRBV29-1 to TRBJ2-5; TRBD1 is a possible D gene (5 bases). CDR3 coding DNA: TGCAGCGTTGGCAGGGTAGAGACCCAGTACTTC. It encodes CSVGRVETQYF.